The T cell receptor (beta chain) described here comes from a study of cytomegalovirus exposure and HLA in healthy donors. Study-wide results and limits: In a later analysis, TCR beta V- and J-gene trimming was associated with a missense DCLRE1C variant.

The PCR was carried out with 60 Vbeta primers and 13 Jbeta primers. TCRdb's table, derived via immunoSEQ multiplex PCR, lists solely in-frame clones and lacks some. The sample shows about 160,000 clones, approximately 71% of them seen only once. V was pared by 7 bases and J by 0 bases, with 15 bases between. Germline V gene sequence: CDR1 SNHLY, CDR2 FYNNEI. The CDR3 has 16 amino acids. Of note for this clone: The target antigen is unknown.

The TCR originated in a male donor in good health and CMV-seronegative. The chain joins TRBV2 to TRBJ2-2, with D perhaps TRBD2 (6 bases). The sequencing input was PBMCs. CDR3 region: CASKLGGVANTGELFF. The CDR3, as DNA: TGTGCCAGCAAATTGGGCGGGGTGGCGAACACCGGGGAGCTGTTTTTT.